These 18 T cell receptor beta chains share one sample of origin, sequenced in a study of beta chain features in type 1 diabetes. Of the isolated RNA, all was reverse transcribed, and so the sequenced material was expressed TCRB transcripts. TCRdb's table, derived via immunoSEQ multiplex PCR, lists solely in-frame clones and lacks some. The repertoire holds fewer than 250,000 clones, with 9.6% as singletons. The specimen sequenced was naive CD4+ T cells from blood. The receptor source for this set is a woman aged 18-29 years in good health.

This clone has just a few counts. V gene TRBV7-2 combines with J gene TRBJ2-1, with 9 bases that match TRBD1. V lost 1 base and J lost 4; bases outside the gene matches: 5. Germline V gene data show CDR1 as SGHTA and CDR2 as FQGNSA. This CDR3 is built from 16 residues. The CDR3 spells CASSLDWTGAYNEQFF. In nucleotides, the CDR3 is TGTGCCAGCAGCTTAGATTGGACAGGGGCTTACAATGAGCAGTTCTTC.

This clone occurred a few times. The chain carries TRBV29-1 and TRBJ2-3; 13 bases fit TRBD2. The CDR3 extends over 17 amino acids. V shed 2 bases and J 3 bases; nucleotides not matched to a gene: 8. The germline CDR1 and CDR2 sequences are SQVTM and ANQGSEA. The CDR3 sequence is CSVESTGTSGITDTQYF. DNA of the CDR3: TGCAGCGTTGAATCAACCGGGACTAGCGGGATAACAGATACGCAGTATTTT.

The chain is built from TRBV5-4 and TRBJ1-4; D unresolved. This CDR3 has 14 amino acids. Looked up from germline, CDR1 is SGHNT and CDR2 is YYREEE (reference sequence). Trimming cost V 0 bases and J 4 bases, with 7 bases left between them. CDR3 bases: TGTGCCAGCAGCTTGGCGGGGTTTAATGAAAAACTGTTTTTT. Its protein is CASSLAGFNEKLFF.

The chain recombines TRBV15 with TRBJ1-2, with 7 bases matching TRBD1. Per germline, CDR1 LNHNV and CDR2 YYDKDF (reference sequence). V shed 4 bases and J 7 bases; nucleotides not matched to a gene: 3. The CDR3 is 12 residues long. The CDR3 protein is CATSIPGGGYTF. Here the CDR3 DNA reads TGTGCCACCAGCATTCCAGGGGGTGGCTACACCTTC. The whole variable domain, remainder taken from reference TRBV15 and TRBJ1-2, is DAMVIQNPRYQVTQFGKPVTLSCSQTLNHNVMYWYQQKSSQAPKLLFHYYDKDFNNEADTPDNFQSRRPNTSFCFLDIRSPGLGDTAMYLCATSIPGGGYTFGSGTRLTVV.

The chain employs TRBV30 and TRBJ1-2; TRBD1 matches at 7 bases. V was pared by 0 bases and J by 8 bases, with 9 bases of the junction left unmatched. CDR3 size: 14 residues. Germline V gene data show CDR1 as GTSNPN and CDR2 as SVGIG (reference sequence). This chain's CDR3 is CAWSVGGGAGGYTF. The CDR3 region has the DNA TGTGCCTGGAGTGTAGGAGGGGGCGCGGGGGGCTACACCTTC.

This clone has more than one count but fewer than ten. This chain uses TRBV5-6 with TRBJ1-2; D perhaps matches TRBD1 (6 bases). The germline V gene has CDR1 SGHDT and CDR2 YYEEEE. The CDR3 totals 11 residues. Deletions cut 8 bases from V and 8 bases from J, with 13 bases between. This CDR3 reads CASGRGKGYTF. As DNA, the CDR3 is TGTGCCAGTGGCAGGGGCAAAGGCTACACCTTC.

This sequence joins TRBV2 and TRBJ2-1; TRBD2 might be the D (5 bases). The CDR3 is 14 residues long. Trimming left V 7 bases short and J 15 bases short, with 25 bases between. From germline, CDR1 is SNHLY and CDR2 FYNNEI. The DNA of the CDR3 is TGTGCCAGCACCGAGGGCCTACCTCGGGTGAGTCTGTTCTTC. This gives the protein CASTEGLPRVSLFF.

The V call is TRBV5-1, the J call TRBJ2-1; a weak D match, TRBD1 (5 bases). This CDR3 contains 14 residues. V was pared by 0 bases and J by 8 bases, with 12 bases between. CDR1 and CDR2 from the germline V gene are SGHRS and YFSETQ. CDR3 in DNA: TGCGCCAGCAGCTTGGGGACAATTGGCGATGAGCAGTTCTTC. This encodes CASSLGTIGDEQFF.

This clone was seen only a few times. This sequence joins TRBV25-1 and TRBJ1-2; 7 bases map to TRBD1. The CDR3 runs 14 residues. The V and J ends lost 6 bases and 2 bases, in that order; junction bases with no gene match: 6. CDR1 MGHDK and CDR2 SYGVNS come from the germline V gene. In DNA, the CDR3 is TGTGCCAGCAGCGCGTCGGGACAGAACTATGGCTACACCTTC. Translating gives CASSASGQNYGYTF.

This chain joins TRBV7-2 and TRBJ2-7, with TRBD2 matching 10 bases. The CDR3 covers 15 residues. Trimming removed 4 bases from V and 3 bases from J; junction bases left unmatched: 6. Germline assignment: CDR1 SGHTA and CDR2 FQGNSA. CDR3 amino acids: CASSSTSGVDYEQYF. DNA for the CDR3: TGTGCCAGCAGCTCCACTAGCGGGGTGGACTACGAGCAGTACTTC.

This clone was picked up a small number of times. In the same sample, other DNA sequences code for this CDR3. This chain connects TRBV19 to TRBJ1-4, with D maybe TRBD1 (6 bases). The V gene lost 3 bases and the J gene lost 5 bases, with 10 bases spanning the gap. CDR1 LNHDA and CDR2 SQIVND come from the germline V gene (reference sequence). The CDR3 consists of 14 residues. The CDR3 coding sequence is TGTGCCAGTAGTATCGGACAGAACAATGAAAAACTGTTTTTT. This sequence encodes CASSIGQNNEKLFF.

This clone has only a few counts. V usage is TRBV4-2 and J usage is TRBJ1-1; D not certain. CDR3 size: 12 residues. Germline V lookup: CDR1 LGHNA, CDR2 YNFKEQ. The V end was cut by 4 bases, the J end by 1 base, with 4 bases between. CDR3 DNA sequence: TGTGCCAGCAGCCCTCCGAACACTGAAGCTTTCTTT. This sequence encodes CASSPPNTEAFF.

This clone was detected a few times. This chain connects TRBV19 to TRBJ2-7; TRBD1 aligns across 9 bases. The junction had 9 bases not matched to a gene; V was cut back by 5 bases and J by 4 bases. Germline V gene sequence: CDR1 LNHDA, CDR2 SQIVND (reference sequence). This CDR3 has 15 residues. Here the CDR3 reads CASSPRQGVEYEQYF. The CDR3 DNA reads TGTGCCAGTAGTCCGAGACAGGGGGTCGAGTACGAGCAGTACTTC.

CDR3 DNA: TGCGCCAGCAGCCCCGGGACAGGGGGCTCGAACACTGAAGCTTTCTTT. Protein product: CASSPGTGGSNTEAFF. The genes are TRBV5-1 and TRBJ1-1; 12 bases are a match to TRBD1. The V segment lost 4 bases and the J segment 1 base; nucleotides outside the gene matches: 5. The germline CDR1 and CDR2 sequences are SGHRS and YFSETQ. This CDR3 contains 16 residues.

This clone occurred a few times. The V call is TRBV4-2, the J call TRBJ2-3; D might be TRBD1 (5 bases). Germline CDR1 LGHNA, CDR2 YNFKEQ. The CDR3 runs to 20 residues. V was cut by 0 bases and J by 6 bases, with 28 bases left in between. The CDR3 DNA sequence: TGTGCCAGCAGCCAAGATATAGGAGACAGCTTGAGGTTAGGTGGGGATACGCAGTATTTT. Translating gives CASSQDIGDSLRLGGDTQYF.

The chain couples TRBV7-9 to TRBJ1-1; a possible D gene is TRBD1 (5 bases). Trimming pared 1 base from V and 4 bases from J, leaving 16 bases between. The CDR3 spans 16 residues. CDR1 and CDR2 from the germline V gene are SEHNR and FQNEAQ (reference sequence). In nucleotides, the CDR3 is TGTGCCAGCAGCTTAGGGGGGGGGACTCCCGTCACTGAAGCTTTCTTT. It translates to CASSLGGGTPVTEAFF.

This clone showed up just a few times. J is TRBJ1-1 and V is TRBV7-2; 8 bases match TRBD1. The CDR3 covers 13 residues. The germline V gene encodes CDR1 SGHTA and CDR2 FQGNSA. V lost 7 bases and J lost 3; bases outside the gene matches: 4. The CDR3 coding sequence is TGTGCCAGCATCCAGGGGGCCTACACTGAAGCTTTCTTT. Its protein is CASIQGAYTEAFF.

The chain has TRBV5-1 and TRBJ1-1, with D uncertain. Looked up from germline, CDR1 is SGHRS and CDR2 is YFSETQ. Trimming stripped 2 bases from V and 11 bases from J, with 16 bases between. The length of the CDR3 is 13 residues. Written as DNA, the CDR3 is TGCGCCAGCAGCTTATCTCCTACCGAGGAGGCTTTCTTT. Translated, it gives CASSLSPTEEAFF.